The sequence of this TCR beta chain was determined in a study of siplizumab effects on memory and regulatory T cells. This CDR3 has 16 residues. Germline loops: CDR1 SGHAT, CDR2 FQNNGV. V dropped 4 bases and J dropped 3 bases, with 19 bases sitting between them. Findings and limits, study-wide: Siplizumab cultures yielded proliferating Tregs whose suppressive function was not confirmed.

With regard to this clone: Its antigen is unidentified.

Assay used: immunoSEQ multiplex PCR; TCRdb lists only in-frame clones, some missing. The sample lists about 100,000 clones, 75% to 95% occurring once. Input material: CD4+ T cells sorted from blood. The source of this sequence is a human donor in good health. Some clones in this sample may be carry-over from other donors' samples. The genes are TRBV11-2 and TRBJ2-7, with a weak D call TRBD1 (6 bases). CDR3 residues: CASSSRTDGLYYEQYF. In nucleotides, the CDR3 is TGTGCCAGCAGCTCCCGGACAGACGGTCTTTACTACGAGCAGTACTTC.